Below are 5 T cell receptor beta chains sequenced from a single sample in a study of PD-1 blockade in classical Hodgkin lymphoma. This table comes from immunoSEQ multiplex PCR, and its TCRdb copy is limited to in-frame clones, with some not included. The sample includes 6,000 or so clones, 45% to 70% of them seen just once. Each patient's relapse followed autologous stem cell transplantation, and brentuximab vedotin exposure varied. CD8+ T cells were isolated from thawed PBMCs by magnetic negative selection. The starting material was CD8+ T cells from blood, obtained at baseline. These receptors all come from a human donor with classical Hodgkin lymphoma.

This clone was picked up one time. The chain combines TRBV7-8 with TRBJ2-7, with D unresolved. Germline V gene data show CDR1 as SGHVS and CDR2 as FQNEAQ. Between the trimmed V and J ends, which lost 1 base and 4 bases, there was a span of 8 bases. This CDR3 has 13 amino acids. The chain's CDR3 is CASSLESDYEQYF. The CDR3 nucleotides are TGTGCCAGCAGCTTAGAATCCGATTACGAGCAGTACTTC.

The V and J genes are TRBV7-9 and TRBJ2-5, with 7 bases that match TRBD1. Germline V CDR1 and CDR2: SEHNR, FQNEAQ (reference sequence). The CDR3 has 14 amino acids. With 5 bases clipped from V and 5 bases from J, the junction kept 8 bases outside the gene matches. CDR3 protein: CASSKTGPGETQYF. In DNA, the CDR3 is TGTGCCAGCAGCAAGACAGGGCCTGGGGAGACCCAGTACTTC.

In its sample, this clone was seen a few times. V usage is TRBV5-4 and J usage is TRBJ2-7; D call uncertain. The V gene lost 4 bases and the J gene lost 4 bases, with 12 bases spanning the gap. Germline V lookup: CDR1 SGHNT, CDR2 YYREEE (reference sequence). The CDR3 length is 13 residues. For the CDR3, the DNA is TGTGCCAGCAGCCAAGATTTTGAGTACGAGCAGTACTTC. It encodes CASSQDFEYEQYF.

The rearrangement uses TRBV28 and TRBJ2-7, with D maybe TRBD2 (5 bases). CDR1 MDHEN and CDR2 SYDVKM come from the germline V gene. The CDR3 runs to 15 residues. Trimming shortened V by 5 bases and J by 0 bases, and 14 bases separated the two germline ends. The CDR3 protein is CASSETGVSSYEQYF. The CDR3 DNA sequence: TGTGCCAGCAGTGAAACCGGGGTCTCCTCCTACGAGCAGTACTTC.

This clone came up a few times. CDR3 in DNA: TGTGCCAGCAGTGATTGGACTAGCGGGGACAATGAGCAGTTCTTC. Translating it yields CASSDWTSGDNEQFF. This rearrangement joins TRBV27 to TRBJ2-1; the match to TRBD2 covers 12 bases. The trim removed 5 bases at V and 5 bases at J, leaving 4 bases unmatched. CDR1 MNHEY and CDR2 SMNVEV come from the germline V gene (reference sequence). This CDR3 is 15 amino acids long.